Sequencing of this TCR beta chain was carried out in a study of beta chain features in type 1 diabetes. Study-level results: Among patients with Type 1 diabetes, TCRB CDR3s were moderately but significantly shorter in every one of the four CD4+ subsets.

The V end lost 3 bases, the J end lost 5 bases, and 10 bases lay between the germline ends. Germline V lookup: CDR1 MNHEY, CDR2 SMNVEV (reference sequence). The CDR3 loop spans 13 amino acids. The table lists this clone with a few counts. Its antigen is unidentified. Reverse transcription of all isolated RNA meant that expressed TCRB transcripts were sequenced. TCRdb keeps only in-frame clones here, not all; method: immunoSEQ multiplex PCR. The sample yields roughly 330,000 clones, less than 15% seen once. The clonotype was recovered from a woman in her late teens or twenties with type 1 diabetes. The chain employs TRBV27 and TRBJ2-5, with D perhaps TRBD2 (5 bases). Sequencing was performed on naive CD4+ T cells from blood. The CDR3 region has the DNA TGTGCCAGCAGTTTGAGGGTTGCGGAGACCCAGTACTTC. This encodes CASSLRVAETQYF.